A selection of T cell receptor beta chains follows, all from one sample in a study of shared clonotypes between healthy human individuals. This table comes from immunoSEQ multiplex PCR, and its TCRdb copy is limited to in-frame clones, with some not included. Of 190,000 or so clones listed, over 50% are singletons. Sequenced input: memory CD4+ T cells sorted from blood. The receptors come from a man younger than 45 in good health. Each CDR3 is given with its conserved first and last residue. A D gene is named only where the DNA matches it firmly. Not all rows give a size; the values are once, few, many and, for expanded clones, a class.

V gene	J gene	clone size	D gene	CDR3 protein	CDR3 DNA
TRBV7-9	TRBJ2-7	-	-	CASSFAGVNYEQYF	TGTGCCAGCAGCTTCGCTGGGGTTAACTACGAGCAGTACTTC
TRBV13	TRBJ2-5	-	-	CASSFENRETQYF	TGTGCCAGCAGTTTCGAGAACCGGGAGACCCAGTACTTC
TRBV6-5	TRBJ2-1	-	TRBD2	CASSRGLVQGEQFF	TGTGCCAGCAGCCGTGGACTAGTTCAAGGTGAGCAGTTCTTC
TRBV30	TRBJ1-3	-	-	CAWSVKRGSGNTIYF	TGTGCCTGGAGCGTTAAGCGGGGCTCTGGAAACACCATATATTTT
TRBV5-1	TRBJ1-2	-	-	CASSLWLQGFSRGGYTF	TGCGCCAGCAGCTTGTGGCTACAGGGTTTTAGTCGTGGTGGCTACACCTTC
TRBV29-1	TRBJ2-5	-	TRBD1	CSVEGGQGVGETQYF	TGCAGCGTTGAAGGGGGACAGGGTGTGGGAGAGACCCAGTACTTC
TRBV28	TRBJ2-1	few	TRBD2	CASSTGGTEEFF	TGTGCCAGCAGTACCGGGGGGACCGAGGAGTTCTTC
TRBV9	TRBJ2-5	-	-	CASSVGTTQETQYF	TGTGCCAGCAGCGTAGGAACAACCCAAGAGACCCAGTACTTC
TRBV5-4	TRBJ2-2	-	TRBD1	CASSDPGQGTGELFF	TGTGCCAGCAGCGACCCGGGACAGGGGACCGGGGAGCTGTTTTTT
TRBV6-6	TRBJ2-7	few	TRBD1	CASSLQGTLKYF	TGTGCCAGCAGTTTACAGGGGACCCTCAAGTACTTC
TRBV7-9	TRBJ2-3	-	TRBD2	CASSSTGLAEYTDTQYF	TGTGCCAGCAGCTCAACCGGACTAGCGGAATACACAGATACGCAGTATTTT
TRBV28	TRBJ2-5	few	TRBD2	CASSSLAGGTETQYF	TGTGCCAGCAGTTCCCTGGCGGGAGGCACAGAGACCCAGTACTTC
TRBV7-3	TRBJ1-1	many	-	CASSLGFGTEAFF	TGTGCCAGCAGCTTAGGATTTGGCACTGAAGCTTTCTTT
TRBV5-4	TRBJ1-1	-	-	CASSDLLRGEAFF	TGTGCCAGCAGCGACCTGTTGCGGGGTGAAGCTTTCTTT
TRBV19	TRBJ2-3	-	-	CASSRGQGFDTDTQYF	TGTGCCAGTAGTAGGGGCCAGGGATTCGACACAGATACGCAGTATTTT